These 24 T cell receptor beta chains were all obtained from the same sample, sequenced in a study of blood T cell repertoires in COVID-19. The repertoire was sequenced with immunoSEQ multiplex PCR; TCRdb's copy has only in-frame clones and lacks some. The sample holds about 180,000 clones, around 83% seen once. The sequencing sample was made of peripheral blood. The receptors were gathered from a human donor in a cohort sampled during active COVID-19.

This clone was recorded a few times. V and J are TRBV5-4 and TRBJ2-7, with TRBD2 matching over 10 bases. This CDR3 is 15 amino acids long. V lost 4 bases to trimming and J lost 0 bases; unmatched junction nucleotides: 4. From germline, CDR1 is SGHNT and CDR2 YYREEE (reference sequence). CDR3: CASSPSGSVSYEQYF. As DNA, the CDR3 is TGTGCCAGCAGCCCTAGCGGGAGTGTCTCCTACGAGCAGTACTTC.

The chain couples TRBV28 to TRBJ1-6; 7 positions agree with TRBD1. The CDR3 is 15 residues long. The germline V gene encodes CDR1 MDHEN and CDR2 SYDVKM. After removal of 5 bases from V and 10 bases from J, the junction contained 11 bases not matched to a gene. The CDR3 bases are TGTGCCAGCAGTCTACCGACAGGGTGGAAATCACCCCTCCACTTT. Translated: CASSLPTGWKSPLHF.

The chain couples TRBV10-3 to TRBJ2-7; D remains ambiguous. This CDR3 is 12 amino acids long. Trimming removed 3 bases at V and 0 bases at J, with 3 bases between. Germline lookup yields CDR1 ENHRY and CDR2 SYGVKD. The CDR3 spells CAISDSSYEQYF. The CDR3 DNA sequence: TGTGCCATCAGTGACAGCTCCTACGAGCAGTACTTC.

V gene TRBV2 combines with J gene TRBJ2-5, with 11 bases identical to TRBD2. V shed 0 bases, J shed 5 bases, and the junction held 5 bases outside the gene matches. This CDR3 spans 16 amino acids. Germline CDR1 SNHLY, CDR2 FYNNEI. The CDR3 DNA reads as TGTGCCAGCAGTGAAGCTACTAGCGGGAGCACGGAGACCCAGTACTTC. Its protein product is CASSEATSGSTETQYF. The complete variable domain, with remaining parts taken from reference TRBV2 and TRBJ2-5, reads EPEVTQTPSHQVTQMGQEVILRCVPISNHLYFYWYRQILGQKVEFLVSFYNNEISEKSEIFDDQFSVERPDGSNFTLKIRSTKLEDSAMYFCASSEATSGSTETQYFGPGTRLLVL.

This clone was counted only a few times. The chain recombines TRBV5-1 with TRBJ1-6, with D perhaps TRBD1 (5 bases). The CDR3 has 14 amino acids. V shed 0 bases and J shed 8 bases, with 9 bases lying between them. The germline V gene encodes CDR1 SGHRS and CDR2 YFSETQ. CDR3 in DNA: TGCGCCAGCAGCTTGGAGGGGTGGGATTCACCCCTCCACTTT. Protein sequence: CASSLEGWDSPLHF.

This chain uses TRBV14 with TRBJ2-7; tentatively, D is TRBD1 (9 bases). From germline, CDR1 is SGHDN and CDR2 FVKESK. This CDR3 has 16 residues. Trimming left V 2 bases short and J 3 bases short, with 17 bases between. CDR3 sequence: CASSQTGGTGLYEQYF. The CDR3 DNA reads as TGTGCCAGCAGCCAAACGGGAGGGACAGGGCTCTACGAGCAGTACTTC.

The V call is TRBV6-6, the J call TRBJ2-1; D unclear. V was pared by 5 bases and J by 6 bases, with 14 bases between. The CDR3 has 14 amino acids. CDR1 is MNHNY and CDR2 is SVGAGI in the germline V gene (reference sequence). The CDR3 reads CASSHYSVSNEQFF. DNA of the CDR3: TGTGCCAGCAGTCACTACTCCGTCTCCAATGAGCAGTTCTTC.

This chain connects TRBV6-5 to TRBJ2-7; tentative D call: TRBD1 (5 bases). The germline V and J ends were trimmed by 10 bases and 0 bases, with 16 bases remaining between them. The CDR3 runs 14 residues. Germline CDR1 and CDR2: MNHEY and SVGAGI. The CDR3: CAIESDSSSYEQYF. CDR3 bases: TGTGCCATCGAATCCGACAGTTCCTCCTACGAGCAGTACTTC.

The chain has TRBV28 and TRBJ1-6; D remains unclear. Germline CDR1 and CDR2: MDHEN and SYDVKM. The ends were cut back, 5 bases at V and 4 bases at J, with 9 bases in the middle. This CDR3 spans 14 amino acids. The CDR3, as DNA: TGTGCCAGCAGTGCGACACAATATAATTCACCCCTCCACTTT. Encoded protein: CASSATQYNSPLHF. Supplemented by reference TRBV28 and TRBJ1-6, the full variable domain reads DVKVTQSSRYLVKRTGEKVFLECVQDMDHENMFWYRQDPGLGLRLIYFSYDVKMKEKGDIPEGYSVSREKKERFSLILESASTNQTSMYLCASSATQYNSPLHFGNGTRLTVT.

The chain couples TRBV10-1 to TRBJ2-3; 7 bases map to TRBD1. CDR1 and CDR2 (germline): WNHNN, SYGVQD (reference sequence). The V segment lost 5 bases and the J segment 3 bases; nucleotides outside the gene matches: 8. This CDR3 has 15 residues. The CDR3, as DNA: TGCGCCAGCAGTACCGGACAGGAATTGACAGATACGCAGTATTTT. Its translation is CASSTGQELTDTQYF.

In this sample, this clone turned up once. The chain recombines TRBV7-8 with TRBJ2-7, with 9 positions matching TRBD2. Germline V gene data show CDR1 as SGHVS and CDR2 as FQNEAQ. With 1 base clipped from V and 9 bases from J, the junction kept 10 bases outside the gene matches. CDR3 length: 15 residues. CDR3 sequence (DNA): TGTGCCAGCAGCTTAGGGCTAGCGGGAATGGATGGGCAGTACTTC. As protein: CASSLGLAGMDGQYF. Together with reference TRBV7-8 and TRBJ2-7, the CDR3 gives the full variable domain: GAGVSQSPRYKVAKRGQDVALRCDPISGHVSLFWYQQALGQGPEFLTYFQNEAQLDKSGLPSDRFFAERPEGSVSTLKIQRTQQEDSAVYLCASSLGLAGMDGQYFGPGTRLTVT.

The chain carries TRBV2 and TRBJ2-7; possible D gene TRBD2, 6 bases. Between the trimmed V and J ends, which lost 6 bases and 7 bases, there was a span of 16 bases. This CDR3 contains 13 residues. Germline CDR1 SNHLY, CDR2 FYNNEI. CDR3: CASSRRGDWEQYF. In DNA form, the CDR3 reads TGTGCCAGCAGCAGGCGAGGGGACTGGGAGCAGTACTTC.

CDR3 coding DNA: TGTGCCAGCAGCTTAAGGGGGTGGCAAGAGACCCAGTACTTC. This codes for CASSLRGWQETQYF. The rearrangement joins TRBV7-2 to TRBJ2-5; perhaps TRBD1 as D (6 bases). The germline V gene encodes CDR1 SGHTA and CDR2 FQGNSA. The CDR3 is made up of 14 amino acids. V lost 2 bases to trimming and J lost 2 bases, with 9 bases between them. The full variable domain, rest sourced from reference TRBV7-2 and TRBJ2-5, is GAGVSQSPSNKVTEKGKDVELRCDPISGHTALYWYRQSLGQGLEFLIYFQGNSAPDKSGLPSDRFSAERTGGSVSTLTIQRTQQEDSAVYLCASSLRGWQETQYFGPGTRLLVL.

This sequence joins TRBV10-3 and TRBJ2-7, with 7 positions matching TRBD2. There are 14 residues in the CDR3. Germline values: CDR1 ENHRY, CDR2 SYGVKD. Germline trimming cut 2 bases from V and 4 bases from J; bases unmatched to any gene: 5. The CDR3 sequence: CAISEVAGVYEQYF. DNA of the CDR3: TGTGCCATCAGTGAGGTTGCGGGAGTATACGAGCAGTACTTC.

The genes are TRBV9 and TRBJ2-7, with a weak D call TRBD1 (6 bases). This CDR3 is 16 amino acids long. Germline assignment: CDR1 SGDLS and CDR2 YYNGEE. V gave up 4 bases and J gave up 5 bases, with 22 bases separating them. The CDR3 here is CASSPLPDRRLHEQYF. CDR3 coding DNA: TGTGCCAGCAGCCCCCTCCCTGACAGGCGCTTGCACGAGCAGTACTTC.

The chain joins TRBV2 to TRBJ2-7; 9 positions agree with TRBD2. Germline V lookup: CDR1 SNHLY, CDR2 FYNNEI. The length of the CDR3 is 16 residues. The V gene end was trimmed by 3 bases and the J gene end by 2 bases; junction bases not matched to a gene: 8. The CDR3 region is CASSEGVAGDTYEQYF. The DNA for the CDR3 is TGTGCCAGCAGTGAGGGGGTAGCGGGGGACACCTACGAGCAGTACTTC.

The chain couples TRBV29-1 to TRBJ2-1; D ambiguous. CDR1 and CDR2 from the germline V gene are SQVTM and ANQGSEA. The V gene lost 7 bases and the J gene lost 2 bases, with 6 bases spanning the gap. The CDR3 is 11 amino acids. The CDR3 coding sequence is TGCAGCGGCGAAACCTACAATGAGCAGTTCTTC. This sequence encodes CSGETYNEQFF.

This chain connects TRBV9 to TRBJ2-1, with TRBD2 matching over 12 bases. The CDR3 is 17 amino acids. With V trimmed by 0 bases and J by 4 bases, 5 bases remained unmatched. Germline CDR1 is SGDLS and CDR2 is YYNGEE. The chain's CDR3 is CASSVASGGARYNEQFF. In nucleotides, the CDR3 is TGTGCCAGCAGCGTAGCTAGCGGGGGGGCCAGGTACAATGAGCAGTTCTTC.

The CDR3 sequence: CASSQDASGSPYNEQFF. The CDR3 nucleotides read TGCGCCAGCAGCCAAGACGCTAGCGGGAGCCCCTACAATGAGCAGTTCTTC. The rearrangement uses TRBV4-1 and TRBJ2-1, with TRBD2 identical over 10 bases. The CDR3 loop spans 17 amino acids. V lost 0 bases and J lost 2; bases outside the gene matches: 4. Germline V gives CDR1 MGHRA, CDR2 YSYEKL.

The chain employs TRBV6-1 and TRBJ2-7; 7 positions agree with TRBD1. CDR1 is MNHNS, CDR2 SASEGT, per germline. The CDR3 has 15 residues. The V segment lost 3 bases and the J segment 0 bases; nucleotides outside the gene matches: 5. The CDR3 here is CASSDRQGLSYEQYF. The CDR3 DNA reads TGTGCCAGCAGTGACCGACAGGGTCTCTCCTACGAGCAGTACTTC.

A few counts support this clone. The V and J genes are TRBV7-9 and TRBJ2-2, with a tentative D call TRBD1 (6 bases). CDR3 length equals 14 residues. Trimming took 5 bases from V and 8 from J, leaving 15 bases between them. In germline, CDR1 is SEHNR, CDR2 FQNEAQ (reference sequence). CDR3 nucleotides: TGTGCCAGCAGCCAACCGGGACATTCGGGGGAGCTGTTTTTT. Translated: CASSQPGHSGELFF.

The gene calls are TRBV27 and TRBJ2-3, with TRBD1 as a possible D gene (6 bases). CDR1 is MNHEY, CDR2 SMNVEV, per germline (reference sequence). V was pared by 6 bases and J by 1 base, with 17 bases between. This CDR3 region has 16 residues. In DNA form, the CDR3 reads TGTGCCAGCAGGCCTCCTACAGGGTGGCGCACAGATACGCAGTATTTT. This codes for CASRPPTGWRTDTQYF.

The chain couples TRBV6-1 to TRBJ1-4; D ambiguous. CDR3 length: 16 residues. Germline V gives CDR1 MNHNS, CDR2 SASEGT. V shed 0 bases and J shed 5 bases, with 13 bases lying between them. The CDR3 loop is CASSEASGLRNEKLFF. The CDR3 DNA is TGTGCCAGCAGTGAAGCAAGCGGACTGAGGAATGAAAAACTGTTTTTT.

The chain uses TRBV6-5 and TRBJ1-2; possible D gene TRBD1, 5 bases. Germline-derived CDR1 and CDR2 are MNHEY and SVGAGI. Trimming cost V 0 bases and J 6 bases, with 11 bases left between them. This CDR3 contains 14 residues. CDR3 sequence reads: CASSYSAGWDGYTF. As DNA, the CDR3 is TGTGCCAGCAGTTACTCGGCAGGGTGGGATGGCTACACCTTC.